Listed below are T cell receptor beta chains from one sample, sequenced in a study of beta chain features in type 1 diabetes. The data were produced by immunoSEQ multiplex PCR, yet TCRdb's version contains in-frame clones alone and is incomplete. Of 150,000 to 200,000 clones listed, over 7.5% are singletons. Material for sequencing was central memory CD4+ T cells from blood. The receptors derive from a woman between 18 and 29 years old in good health. Both conserved end residues are part of each CDR3. The D gene is left open where the match is weak. Only part of the rows carry a size: once, few, many, or a class if the clone is expanded.

abundance: NA; d_gene: TRBD1; v_gene: TRBV9; j_gene: TRBJ2-7; len: 14; CDR3nt: TGTGCCAGCAGCGCGGACAGGGTACTGTCAGAGCAGTACTTC; CDR3aa: CASSADRVLSEQYF
abundance: NA; d_gene: NA; v_gene: TRBV5-4; j_gene: TRBJ2-4; len: 13; CDR3nt: TGCGCCAGCAGCCAAGATACGGGGGACATTCAGTACTTC; CDR3aa: CASSQDTGDIQYF
abundance: NA; d_gene: NA; v_gene: TRBV18; j_gene: TRBJ1-1; len: 15; CDR3nt: TGTGCCAGCTCGCCGTCGCAGATCCGGAACACTGAAGCTTTCTTT; CDR3aa: CASSPSQIRNTEAFF
abundance: NA; d_gene: NA; v_gene: TRBV7-6; j_gene: TRBJ2-5; len: 12; CDR3nt: TGTGCCAGCAGCCAATCGGGAGAGACCCAGTACTTC; CDR3aa: CASSQSGETQYF
abundance: few; d_gene: NA; v_gene: TRBV18; j_gene: TRBJ1-1; len: 14; CDR3nt: TGTGCCAGCTCACCATCCATGGGAGGGGCTGAAGCTTTCTTT; CDR3aa: CASSPSMGGAEAFF
abundance: NA; d_gene: NA; v_gene: TRBV5-1; j_gene: TRBJ2-5; len: 14; CDR3nt: TGCGCCAGCAGCTTGGGTCGTGGGGCAGAGACCCAGTACTTC; CDR3aa: CASSLGRGAETQYF
abundance: few; d_gene: NA; v_gene: TRBV2; j_gene: TRBJ2-3; len: 14; CDR3nt: TGTGCCAGCAGTGGTCAGGGGACCTCAGATACGCAGTATTTT; CDR3aa: CASSGQGTSDTQYF
abundance: many; d_gene: NA; v_gene: TRBV30; j_gene: TRBJ1-1; len: 15; CDR3nt: TGTGCCTGGAGGAAGCCAGGGGCCGTGAACACTGAAGCTTTCTTT; CDR3aa: CAWRKPGAVNTEAFF
abundance: NA; d_gene: NA; v_gene: TRBV30; j_gene: TRBJ1-1; len: 13; CDR3nt: TGTGCCTGGAGTTATTCAGGGATCGCTGAAGCTTTCTTT; CDR3aa: CAWSYSGIAEAFF
abundance: NA; d_gene: NA; v_gene: TRBV11-1; j_gene: TRBJ2-3; len: 13; CDR3nt: TGTGCCAGCAGCTTAGCCGGCACAGATACGCAGTATTTT; CDR3aa: CASSLAGTDTQYF
abundance: NA; d_gene: NA; v_gene: TRBV6-5; j_gene: TRBJ1-1; len: 13; CDR3nt: TGTGCCAGCATAAATTCCCGGACAGCTGAAGCTTTCTTT; CDR3aa: CASINSRTAEAFF
abundance: NA; d_gene: NA; v_gene: TRBV28; j_gene: TRBJ2-5; len: 12; CDR3nt: TGTGCCACCCGGGGGACAGAAGAGATCCAGTACTTC; CDR3aa: CATRGTEEIQYF
abundance: NA; d_gene: TRBD2; v_gene: TRBV30; j_gene: TRBJ2-1; len: 12; CDR3nt: TGTGCCTGGAGTGAGGTGGGAGGGGAGCAGTTCTTC; CDR3aa: CAWSEVGGEQFF
abundance: few; d_gene: TRBD1; v_gene: TRBV6-6; j_gene: TRBJ1-2; len: 13; CDR3nt: TGTGCCAACAGGCGGGACAGGGACGATGGCTACACCTTC; CDR3aa: CANRRDRDDGYTF
abundance: few; d_gene: NA; v_gene: TRBV7-2; j_gene: TRBJ2-3; len: 14; CDR3nt: TGTGCCAGCAGCTTAGCTAGTTACACAGATACGCAGTATTTT; CDR3aa: CASSLASYTDTQYF
abundance: NA; d_gene: TRBD2; v_gene: TRBV30; j_gene: TRBJ2-1; len: 14; CDR3nt: TGTGCCTGGATTACTAGCGGGAGGGAGAGTGAGCAGTTCTTC; CDR3aa: CAWITSGRESEQFF
abundance: few; d_gene: NA; v_gene: TRBV11-2; j_gene: TRBJ1-1; len: 13; CDR3nt: TGTGCCAGCAGCCAGACAGAATTCGTAGAAGCTTTCTTT; CDR3aa: CASSQTEFVEAFF
abundance: NA; d_gene: TRBD2; v_gene: TRBV7-9; j_gene: TRBJ2-3; len: 17; CDR3nt: TGTGCCAGCAGCTCGGGACTAGCGGGGCCCCTCACAGATACGCAGTATTTT; CDR3aa: CASSSGLAGPLTDTQYF
abundance: NA; d_gene: NA; v_gene: TRBV29-1; j_gene: TRBJ1-1; len: 13; CDR3nt: TGCAGCGTTGCATCCCAGGGAAACACTGAAGCTTTCTTT; CDR3aa: CSVASQGNTEAFF
abundance: few; d_gene: TRBD1; v_gene: TRBV5-5; j_gene: TRBJ2-5; len: 15; CDR3nt: TGTGCCAGCAGCACGGGGTACAGGGGCGAGGGGACCCAGTACTTC; CDR3aa: CASSTGYRGEGTQYF
abundance: few; d_gene: NA; v_gene: TRBV2; j_gene: TRBJ1-4; len: 13; CDR3nt: TGTGCCAGCAGTGGGGCAGGGCATGAAAAACTGTTTTTT; CDR3aa: CASSGAGHEKLFF
abundance: NA; d_gene: NA; v_gene: TRBV15; j_gene: TRBJ1-2; len: 15; CDR3nt: TGTGCCACCAGCAGAGGAAAGGGAGTCGAATATGGCTACACCTTC; CDR3aa: CATSRGKGVEYGYTF
abundance: NA; d_gene: NA; v_gene: TRBV18; j_gene: TRBJ1-4; len: 16; CDR3nt: TGTGCCAGCTCACCATTCCGACCGTCGCAGGGCGAAAAACTGTTTTTT; CDR3aa: CASSPFRPSQGEKLFF
abundance: few; d_gene: NA; v_gene: TRBV7-9; j_gene: TRBJ1-2; len: 13; CDR3nt: TGTGCCAGCAGCTTAGAAGTGGGCAGAGGCTACACCTTC; CDR3aa: CASSLEVGRGYTF
abundance: few; d_gene: TRBD1; v_gene: TRBV7-2; j_gene: TRBJ1-5; len: 15; CDR3nt: TGTGCCAGCAGCTCGCCACAGGGGCAGGGCCGGCCCCAGCATTTT; CDR3aa: CASSSPQGQGRPQHF
abundance: NA; d_gene: TRBD1; v_gene: TRBV18; j_gene: TRBJ1-1; len: 11; CDR3nt: TGTGCCAGCTCGAGACAGGGTGAAGCTTTCTTT; CDR3aa: CASSRQGEAFF
abundance: NA; d_gene: TRBD1; v_gene: TRBV14; j_gene: TRBJ1-1; len: 15; CDR3nt: TGTGCCAGCAGCCCCGGGGACAGGGGGTACACTGAAGCTTTCTTT; CDR3aa: CASSPGDRGYTEAFF
abundance: few; d_gene: NA; v_gene: TRBV5-1; j_gene: TRBJ2-7; len: 13; CDR3nt: TGCGCCAGCAGCTTGGAGCTATCCTTAGAGCAGTACTTC; CDR3aa: CASSLELSLEQYF
abundance: NA; d_gene: TRBD1; v_gene: TRBV30; j_gene: TRBJ2-7; len: 13; CDR3nt: TGTGCCTGGCAGCCGGGACAGTCCTACGAGCAGTACTTC; CDR3aa: CAWQPGQSYEQYF
abundance: NA; d_gene: TRBD2; v_gene: TRBV30; j_gene: TRBJ2-1; len: 14; CDR3nt: TGTGCCTGGACTAGCGGGGGGATTTACAATGAGCAGTTCTTC; CDR3aa: CAWTSGGIYNEQFF
abundance: NA; d_gene: TRBD1; v_gene: TRBV11-2; j_gene: TRBJ1-2; len: 15; CDR3nt: TGTGCCAGCAGCTCCGTTATCAGGGGGCGGAATGGCTACACCTTC; CDR3aa: CASSSVIRGRNGYTF